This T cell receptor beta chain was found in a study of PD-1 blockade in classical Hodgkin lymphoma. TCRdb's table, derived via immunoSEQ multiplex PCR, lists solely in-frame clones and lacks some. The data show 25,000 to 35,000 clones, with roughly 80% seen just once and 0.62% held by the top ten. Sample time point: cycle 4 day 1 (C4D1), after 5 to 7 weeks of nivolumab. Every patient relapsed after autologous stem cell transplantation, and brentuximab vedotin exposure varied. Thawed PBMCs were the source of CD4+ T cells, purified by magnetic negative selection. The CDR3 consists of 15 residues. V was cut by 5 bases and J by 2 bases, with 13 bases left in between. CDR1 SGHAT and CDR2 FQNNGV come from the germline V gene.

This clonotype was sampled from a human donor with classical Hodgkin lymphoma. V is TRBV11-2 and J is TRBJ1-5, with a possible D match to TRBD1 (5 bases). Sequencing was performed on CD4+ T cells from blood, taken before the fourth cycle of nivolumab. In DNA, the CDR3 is TGTGCCAGCAGCAGGACTCGGGGGGGCAATCAGCCCCAGCATTTT. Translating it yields CASSRTRGGNQPQHF.